These 17 T cell receptor beta chains originate from one sample sequenced in a study of T cell repertoires in cytomegalovirus infection. TCRdb itself ran the reads through MiXCR, one entry per CDR3 protein. The sample has nearly 650,000 distinct CDR3 sequences, roughly a quarter seen once; the top ten hold roughly 8%. Material for sequencing was CD8+ T cells from PBMCs. The receptor source for this set is a human donor in good health (CMV status not recorded). Some clones in this sample may be carry-over from other donors' samples.

This clonotype came up a few times. The V call is TRBV29-1, the J call TRBJ1-2, with D maybe TRBD1 (5 bases). Germline V gene data show CDR1 as SQVTM and CDR2 as ANQGSEA. V dropped 5 bases and J dropped 7 bases, with 11 bases sitting between them. There are 11 residues in the CDR3. CDR3 protein: CSVQGRGGYTF. The CDR3 DNA reads as TGCAGCGTTCAGGGACGGGGTGGCTACACCTTC.

Turning to this clonotype: One end of the junction does not line up with germline, which may come from a read error. The chain's CDR3 is CANSDSFGGYNEQFF. Here the CDR3 DNA reads TGTGCCAACAGTGACTCCTTCGGGGGCTACAATGAGCAGTTCTTC. The chain carries TRBV6-4 and TRBJ2-1; possible D gene TRBD2, 6 bases. Germline values: CDR1 MRHNA, CDR2 SNTAGT. The CDR3 is made up of 15 amino acids.

On this clonotype: The junction departs from germline at one end; a sequencing error may be responsible. The J gene is TRBJ2-1, the V gene TRBV28, with D perhaps matching TRBD2 (7 bases). CDR1 and CDR2 (germline): MDHEN, SYDVKM. The CDR3 runs 16 residues. The DNA of the CDR3 is TGTGCCGGCAGCCCCTTTCGGGGGGCAAACGTTAATGAGCAGTTCTTC. It encodes CAGSPFRGANVNEQFF. Together with reference TRBV28 and TRBJ2-1, the CDR3 gives the full variable domain: DVKVTQSSRYLVKRTGEKVFLECVQDMDHENMFWYRQDPGLGLRLIYFSYDVKMKEKGDIPEGYSVSREKKERFSLILESASTNQTSMYLCAGSPFRGANVNEQFFGPGTRLTVL.

This clonotype has just a few counts. This chain links TRBV6-2 or TRBV6-3 with TRBJ1-1; D may be TRBD1 (5 bases). The V gene lost 4 bases and the J gene lost 0 bases, with 18 bases spanning the gap. The CDR3 covers 17 residues. Germline values: CDR1 MNHEY, CDR2 SVGEGT. This CDR3 is CASSFLLQVSMNTEAFF. The CDR3 nucleotides read TGTGCCAGCAGTTTCCTACTACAGGTGTCCATGAACACTGAAGCTTTCTTT.

This clonotype was seen only a few times. Here the CDR3 reads CSVEFRYGYTF. CDR3 in DNA: TGCAGCGTAGAATTTCGCTATGGCTACACCTTC. This chain joins TRBV29-1 and TRBJ1-2; D call uncertain. The CDR3 spans 11 residues. The V and J ends lost 6 bases and 4 bases respectively, with 9 bases between them. The germline V gene has CDR1 SQVTM and CDR2 ANQGSEA. The whole variable domain, remainder taken from reference TRBV29-1 and TRBJ1-2, is SAVISQKPSRDICQRGTSLTIQCQVDSQVTMMFWYRQQPGQSLTLIATANQGSEATYESGFVIDKFPISRPNLTFSTLTVSNMSPEDSSIYLCSVEFRYGYTFGSGTRLTVV.

The sample holds many counts of this clonotype. This sequence joins TRBV7-2 and TRBJ2-5; 7 bases match TRBD2. J was trimmed by 4 bases and V by 10 bases; bases with no gene match: 9. Per germline, CDR1 SGHTA and CDR2 FQGNSA. The CDR3 has 13 amino acids. CDR3 loop: CATQRGWGETQYF. CDR3 nucleotides: TGTGCCACACAGCGGGGCTGGGGAGAGACCCAGTACTTC.

This chain connects TRBV28 to TRBJ2-7; D possibly uses TRBD1 or TRBD2 (5 bases each). This CDR3 contains 13 residues. Germline CDR1 MDHEN, CDR2 SYDVKM. Trimming took 10 bases from V and 2 from J, leaving 15 bases between them. CDR3 residues: CATKGRGAYEQYV. The CDR3 DNA follows: TGTGCCACCAAAGGGAGAGGGGCCTACGAGCAGTACGTC.

With respect to this clonotype: A much more abundant neighbour one base away suggests this may be a read error. The chain joins TRBV7-2 to TRBJ1-1; 7 bases align to TRBD1. V trimming: 0 bases; J trimming: 4 bases; junction bases outside the gene matches: 5. The CDR3 length is 15 residues. The germline CDR1 and CDR2 sequences are SGHTA and FQGNSA. In nucleotides, the CDR3 is TGTGCCAGCAGCTTAGCGAGGGGGCAGAGCACTGAAGCTTTCTTT. This codes for CASSLARGQSTEAFF.

The chain carries TRBV20-1 and TRBJ1-4; D gene ambiguous. V lost 3 bases, J lost 6 bases, and 14 bases lay in between. Looked up from germline, CDR1 is DFQATT and CDR2 is SNEGSKA (reference sequence). The CDR3 has 14 residues. CDR3 in DNA: TGCAGTGCTAGCTGGCCGATTTCGGATGAAAAACTGTTTTTT. Protein sequence: CSASWPISDEKLFF.

The chain joins TRBV12-3 or TRBV12-4 to TRBJ1-2; 8 bases are shared with TRBD1. V was pared by 7 bases and J by 3 bases, with 10 bases of the junction left unmatched. This CDR3 region has 15 residues. As DNA, the CDR3 is TGTGCCAGCACTACCGGGACAGGAAATTACTATGGCTACACCTTC. Amino acid sequence: CASTTGTGNYYGYTF.

There are a few counts of this clonotype. The chain is built from TRBV2 and TRBJ1-2; D gene ambiguous. The V gene lost 3 bases and the J gene lost 4 bases, with 9 bases spanning the gap. This CDR3 is built from 13 residues. Germline V lookup: CDR1 SNHLY, CDR2 FYNNEI. The CDR3 spells CASSDGYPYGYTF. CDR3 sequence (DNA): TGTGCCAGCAGTGATGGCTACCCCTATGGCTACACCTTC.

This sequence joins TRBV20-1 and TRBJ2-3; D is undetermined. The V end was cut by 7 bases, the J end by 3 bases, with 20 bases between. Germline V lookup: CDR1 DFQATT, CDR2 SNEGSKA (reference sequence). The CDR3 is 15 residues long. The CDR3 reads CSVPPLGDWTDTQYF. For the CDR3, the DNA is TGCAGTGTTCCACCTCTGGGCGATTGGACAGATACGCAGTATTTT.

The chain recombines TRBV7-9 with TRBJ1-2; unclear D gene. The V gene's germline CDR1 is SEHNR and CDR2 FQNEAQ (reference sequence). This CDR3 has 12 residues. The V and J ends lost 8 bases and 2 bases respectively, with 9 bases between them. CDR3 protein: CASGEGNYGYTF. The CDR3 DNA sequence: TGTGCCAGCGGAGAGGGAAACTATGGCTACACCTTC.

This clonotype occurred a few times. This chain uses TRBV2 with TRBJ2-7; D not certain. This CDR3 comprises 12 residues. Germline assignment: CDR1 SNHLY and CDR2 FYNNEI. V lost 7 bases to trimming and J lost 4 bases, with 11 bases between them. This CDR3 is CASTGLTYEQYV. CDR3 nucleotides: TGTGCCAGCACCGGCCTGACGTACGAGCAGTACGTC.

This clonotype was seen more than once but under ten times. V and J are TRBV29-1 and TRBJ2-1; D might be TRBD1 or TRBD2, each matching 5 bases. V lost 3 bases and J lost 3, with 18 bases in between. This CDR3 contains 16 residues. In germline, CDR1 is SQVTM, CDR2 ANQGSEA. As DNA, the CDR3 is TGCAGCGTTGAGGGGACGACCGCGCCGGACTACAATGAGCAGTTCTTC. Its protein is CSVEGTTAPDYNEQFF.

This clonotype was seen a few times. The V gene is TRBV4-1, the J gene TRBJ2-1; D is perhaps TRBD1 (7 bases). Trimming shortened V by 1 base and J by 3 bases, and 16 bases separated the two germline ends. CDR1 MGHRA and CDR2 YSYEKL come from the germline V gene. This CDR3 region has 17 residues. As DNA, the CDR3 is TGCGCCAGCAGCCAAGGAACGGCAGGGGGGTTCTACAATGAGCAGTTCTTC. The encoded protein is CASSQGTAGGFYNEQFF.

This clonotype was seen more than once but under ten times. The chain couples TRBV28 to TRBJ2-5; D gene uncertain. This CDR3 is built from 14 residues. V lost 2 bases to trimming and J lost 0 bases, with 7 bases between them. Germline assignment: CDR1 MDHEN and CDR2 SYDVKM. CDR3 in amino acids: CASSLQADQETQYF. In DNA form, the CDR3 reads TGTGCCAGCAGTTTACAGGCAGACCAAGAGACCCAGTACTTC.